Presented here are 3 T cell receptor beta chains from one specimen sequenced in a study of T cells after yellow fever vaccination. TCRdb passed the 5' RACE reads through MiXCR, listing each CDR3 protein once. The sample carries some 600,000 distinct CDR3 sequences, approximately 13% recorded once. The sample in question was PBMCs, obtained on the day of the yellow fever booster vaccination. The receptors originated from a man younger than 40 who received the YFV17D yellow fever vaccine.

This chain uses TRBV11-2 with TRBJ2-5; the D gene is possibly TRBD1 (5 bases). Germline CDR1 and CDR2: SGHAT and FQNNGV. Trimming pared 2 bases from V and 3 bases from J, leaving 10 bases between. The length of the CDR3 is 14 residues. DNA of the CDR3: TGTGCCAGCAGCTTAAGGGGTCCTAAAGAGACCCAGTACTTC. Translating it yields CASSLRGPKETQYF.

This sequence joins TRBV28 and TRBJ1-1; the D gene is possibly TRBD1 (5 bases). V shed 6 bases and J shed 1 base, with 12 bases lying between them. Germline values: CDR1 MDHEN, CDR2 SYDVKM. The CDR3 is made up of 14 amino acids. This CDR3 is CASRDGHQNTEAFF. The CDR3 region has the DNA TGTGCCAGCAGGGACGGACACCAGAACACTGAAGCTTTCTTT.

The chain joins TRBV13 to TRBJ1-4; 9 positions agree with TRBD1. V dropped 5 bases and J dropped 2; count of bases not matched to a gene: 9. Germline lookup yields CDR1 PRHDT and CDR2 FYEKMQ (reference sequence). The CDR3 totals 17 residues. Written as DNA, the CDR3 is TGTGCCAGCAGCATTGGGACAGGGATGGCCACTAATGAAAAACTGTTTTTT. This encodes CASSIGTGMATNEKLFF.